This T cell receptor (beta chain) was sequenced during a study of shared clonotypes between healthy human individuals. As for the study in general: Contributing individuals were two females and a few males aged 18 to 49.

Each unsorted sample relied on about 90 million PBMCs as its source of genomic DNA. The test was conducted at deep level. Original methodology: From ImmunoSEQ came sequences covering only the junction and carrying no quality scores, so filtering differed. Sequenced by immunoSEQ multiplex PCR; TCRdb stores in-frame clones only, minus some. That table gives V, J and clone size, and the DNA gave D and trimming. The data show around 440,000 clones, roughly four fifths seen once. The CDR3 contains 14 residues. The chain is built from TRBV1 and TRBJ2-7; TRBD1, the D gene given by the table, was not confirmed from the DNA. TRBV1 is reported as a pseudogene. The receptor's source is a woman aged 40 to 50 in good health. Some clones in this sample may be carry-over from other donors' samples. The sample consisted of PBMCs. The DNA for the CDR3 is TGCACCAGCAGCCAAAGACAGGGGATTTGCGAGCAGTACTTC. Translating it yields CTSSQRQGICEQYF.